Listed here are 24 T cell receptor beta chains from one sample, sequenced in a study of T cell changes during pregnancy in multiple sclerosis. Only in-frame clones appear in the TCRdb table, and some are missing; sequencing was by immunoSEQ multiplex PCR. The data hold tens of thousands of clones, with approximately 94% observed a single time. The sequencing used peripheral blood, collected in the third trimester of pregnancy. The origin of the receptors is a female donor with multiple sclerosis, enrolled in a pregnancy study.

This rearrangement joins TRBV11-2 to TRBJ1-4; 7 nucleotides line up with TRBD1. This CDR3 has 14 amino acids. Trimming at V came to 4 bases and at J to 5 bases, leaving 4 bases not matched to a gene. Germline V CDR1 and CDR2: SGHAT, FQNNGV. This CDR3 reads CASSSGTVNEKLFF. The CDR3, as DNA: TGTGCCAGCAGCTCCGGGACAGTGAATGAAAAACTGTTTTTT.

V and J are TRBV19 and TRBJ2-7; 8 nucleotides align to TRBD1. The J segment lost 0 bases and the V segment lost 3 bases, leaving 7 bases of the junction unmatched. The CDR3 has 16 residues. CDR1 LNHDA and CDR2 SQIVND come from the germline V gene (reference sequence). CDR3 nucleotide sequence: TGTGCCAGTAGTATCGCTCGGACAGGGAGCTCCTACGAGCAGTACTTC. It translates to CASSIARTGSSYEQYF.

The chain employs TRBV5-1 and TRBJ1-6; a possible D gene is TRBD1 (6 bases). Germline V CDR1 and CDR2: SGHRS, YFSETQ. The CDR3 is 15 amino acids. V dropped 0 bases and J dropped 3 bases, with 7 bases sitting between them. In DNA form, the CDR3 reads TGCGCCAGCAGCTTGGAAGGGGGCTATAATTCACCCCTCCACTTT. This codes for CASSLEGGYNSPLHF.

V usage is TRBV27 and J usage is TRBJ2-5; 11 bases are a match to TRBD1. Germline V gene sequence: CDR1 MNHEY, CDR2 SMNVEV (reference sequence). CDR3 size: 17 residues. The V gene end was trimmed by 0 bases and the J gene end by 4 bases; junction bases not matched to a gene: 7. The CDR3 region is CASSLSRGQGGRETQYF. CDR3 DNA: TGTGCCAGCAGTTTATCGAGGGGACAGGGGGGCCGAGAGACCCAGTACTTC.

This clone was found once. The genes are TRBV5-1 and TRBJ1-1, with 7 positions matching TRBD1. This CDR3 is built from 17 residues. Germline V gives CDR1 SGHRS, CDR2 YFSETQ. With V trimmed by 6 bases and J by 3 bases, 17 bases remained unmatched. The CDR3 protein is CASTETGDLATDTEAFF. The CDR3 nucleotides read TGCGCCAGCACCGAAACAGGGGACTTAGCGACAGACACTGAAGCTTTCTTT.

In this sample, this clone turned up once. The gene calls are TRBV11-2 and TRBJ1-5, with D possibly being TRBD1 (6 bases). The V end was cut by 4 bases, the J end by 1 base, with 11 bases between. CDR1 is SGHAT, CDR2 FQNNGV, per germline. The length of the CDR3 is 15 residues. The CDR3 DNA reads TGTGCCAGCAGCTCAACAGGGACAAGCAATCAGCCCCAGCATTTT. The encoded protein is CASSSTGTSNQPQHF.

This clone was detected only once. CDR3: CASSPGGGLASYEQYF. For the CDR3, the DNA is TGTGCCAGCAGCCCCGGGGGGGGACTAGCCTCCTACGAGCAGTACTTC. V and J are TRBV7-2 and TRBJ2-7, with 9 positions matching TRBD2. V lost 5 bases to trimming and J lost 0 bases; unmatched junction nucleotides: 8. Looked up from germline, CDR1 is SGHTA and CDR2 is FQGNSA. The CDR3 sequence is 16 residues long.

The CDR3 sequence is CASSAGTANTEAFF. DNA for the CDR3: TGTGCCAGCAGCGCTGGGACAGCGAACACTGAAGCTTTCTTT. V gene TRBV9 combines with J gene TRBJ1-1; TRBD1 aligns across 7 bases. The CDR3 spans 14 residues. In germline, CDR1 is SGDLS, CDR2 YYNGEE. J was trimmed by 1 base and V by 3 bases; bases with no gene match: 3.

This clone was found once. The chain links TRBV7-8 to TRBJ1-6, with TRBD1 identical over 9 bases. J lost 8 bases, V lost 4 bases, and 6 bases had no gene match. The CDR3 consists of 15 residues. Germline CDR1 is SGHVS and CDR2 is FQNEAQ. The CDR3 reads CASSYLTGGDSPLHF. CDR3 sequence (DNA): TGTGCCAGCAGCTACCTGACAGGGGGGGATTCACCCCTCCACTTT.

The CDR3 DNA is TGTGCCAGCAGCTTACCGGGACTCAAAAAAGGCGCTTCCTACAATGAGCAGTTCTTC. It specifies CASSLPGLKKGASYNEQFF. The V gene is TRBV7-8, the J gene TRBJ2-1; tentatively, D is TRBD2 (6 bases). From germline, CDR1 is SGHVS and CDR2 FQNEAQ. V was shortened by 2 bases and J by 1 base, with 21 bases between the two germline ends. The CDR3 spans 19 residues.

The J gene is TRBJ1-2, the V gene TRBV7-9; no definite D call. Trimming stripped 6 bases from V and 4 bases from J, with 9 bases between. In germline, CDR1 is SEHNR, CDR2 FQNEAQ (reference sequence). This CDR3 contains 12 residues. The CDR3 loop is CASSGGSYGYTF. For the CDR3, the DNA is TGTGCCAGCAGTGGAGGGAGCTATGGCTACACCTTC.

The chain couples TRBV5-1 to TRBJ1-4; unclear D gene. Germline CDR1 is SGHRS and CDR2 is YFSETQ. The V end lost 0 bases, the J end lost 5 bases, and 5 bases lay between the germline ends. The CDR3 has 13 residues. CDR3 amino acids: CASSLGQNEKLFF. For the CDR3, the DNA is TGCGCCAGCAGCTTGGGGCAAAATGAAAAACTGTTTTTT.

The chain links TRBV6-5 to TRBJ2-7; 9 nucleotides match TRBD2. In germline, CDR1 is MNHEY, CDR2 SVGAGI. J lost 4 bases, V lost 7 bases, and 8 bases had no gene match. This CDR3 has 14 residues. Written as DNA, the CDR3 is TGTGCCAGCACCGATAGCGGGGGTTCGTACGAGCAGTACTTC. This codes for CASTDSGGSYEQYF.

CDR3 amino acids: CATADIGNSGNTIYF. CDR3 bases: TGTGCCACGGCCGACATCGGAAACTCTGGAAACACCATATATTTT. The V gene is TRBV15, the J gene TRBJ1-3; D not certain. Trimming left V 9 bases short and J 0 bases short, with 15 bases between. The CDR3 consists of 15 residues. From germline, CDR1 is LNHNV and CDR2 YYDKDF (reference sequence).

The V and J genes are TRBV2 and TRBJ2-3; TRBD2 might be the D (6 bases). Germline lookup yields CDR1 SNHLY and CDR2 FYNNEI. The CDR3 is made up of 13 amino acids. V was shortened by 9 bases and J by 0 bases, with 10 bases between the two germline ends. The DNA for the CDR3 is TGTGCCAGGACCGGGACTAGCACAGATACGCAGTATTTT. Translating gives CARTGTSTDTQYF.

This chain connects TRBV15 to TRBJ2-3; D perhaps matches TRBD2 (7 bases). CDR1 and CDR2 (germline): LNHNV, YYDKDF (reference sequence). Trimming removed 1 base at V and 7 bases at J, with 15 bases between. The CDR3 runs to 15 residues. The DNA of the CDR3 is TGTGCCACCAGCAGAGCTAGCGGCCAGGGGAATACGCAGTATTTT. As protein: CATSRASGQGNTQYF.

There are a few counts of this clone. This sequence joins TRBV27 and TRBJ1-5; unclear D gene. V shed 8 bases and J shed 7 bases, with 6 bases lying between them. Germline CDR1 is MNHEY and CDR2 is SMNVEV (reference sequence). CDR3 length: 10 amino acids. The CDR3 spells CASGRQPQHF. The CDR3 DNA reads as TGTGCCAGCGGTAGACAGCCCCAGCATTTT.

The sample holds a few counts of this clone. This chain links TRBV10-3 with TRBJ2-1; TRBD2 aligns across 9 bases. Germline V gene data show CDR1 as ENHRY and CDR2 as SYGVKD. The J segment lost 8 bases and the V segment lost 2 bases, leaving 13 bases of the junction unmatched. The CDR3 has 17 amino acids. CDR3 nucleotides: TGTGCCATCAGTGAGAGGGCGGAGGGACTAGCCCGACATGAGCAGTTCTTC. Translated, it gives CAISERAEGLARHEQFF.

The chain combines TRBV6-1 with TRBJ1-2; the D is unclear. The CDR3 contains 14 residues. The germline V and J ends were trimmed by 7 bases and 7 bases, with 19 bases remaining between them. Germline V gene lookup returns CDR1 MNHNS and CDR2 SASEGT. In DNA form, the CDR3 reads TGTGCCAGCATGGTCCTCTCACTGGGAGTTGGCTACACCTTC. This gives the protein CASMVLSLGVGYTF.

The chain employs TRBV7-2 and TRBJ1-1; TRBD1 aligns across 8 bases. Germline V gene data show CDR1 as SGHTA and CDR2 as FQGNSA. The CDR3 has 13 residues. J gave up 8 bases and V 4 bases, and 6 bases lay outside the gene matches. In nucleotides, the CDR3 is TGTGCCAGCAGCTACAGGGGGAAAGCCGAAGCTTTCTTT. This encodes CASSYRGKAEAFF. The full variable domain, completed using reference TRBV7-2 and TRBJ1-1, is GAGVSQSPSNKVTEKGKDVELRCDPISGHTALYWYRQSLGQGLEFLIYFQGNSAPDKSGLPSDRFSAERTGGSVSTLTIQRTQQEDSAVYLCASSYRGKAEAFFGQGTRLTVV.

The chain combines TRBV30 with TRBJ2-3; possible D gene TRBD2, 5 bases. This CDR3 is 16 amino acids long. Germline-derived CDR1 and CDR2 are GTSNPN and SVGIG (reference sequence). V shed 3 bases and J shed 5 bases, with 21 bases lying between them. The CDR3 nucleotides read TGTGCCTGGAGCGACGAGATGGGGTATGAGGGAGATACGCAGTATTTT. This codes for CAWSDEMGYEGDTQYF.

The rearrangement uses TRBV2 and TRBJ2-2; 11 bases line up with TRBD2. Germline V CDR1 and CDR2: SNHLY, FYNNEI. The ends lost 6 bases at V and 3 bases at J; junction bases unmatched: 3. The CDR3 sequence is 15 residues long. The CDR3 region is CASSVAGGDTGELFF. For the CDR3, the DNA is TGTGCCAGCAGCGTAGCGGGGGGGGACACCGGGGAGCTGTTTTTT.

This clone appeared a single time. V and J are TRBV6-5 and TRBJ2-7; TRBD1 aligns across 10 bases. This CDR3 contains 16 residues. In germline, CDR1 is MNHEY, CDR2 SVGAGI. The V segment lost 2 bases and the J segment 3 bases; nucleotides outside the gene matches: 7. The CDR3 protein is CASSYHTDRGDYEQYF. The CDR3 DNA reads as TGTGCCAGCAGTTACCACACGGACAGGGGGGACTACGAGCAGTACTTC.

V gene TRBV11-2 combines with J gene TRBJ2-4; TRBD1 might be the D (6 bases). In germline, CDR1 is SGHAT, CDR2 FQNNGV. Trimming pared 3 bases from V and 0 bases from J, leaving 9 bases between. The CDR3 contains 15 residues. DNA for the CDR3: TGTGCCAGCAGCTTGATACAGGGAGCCAAAAACATTCAGTACTTC. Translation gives CASSLIQGAKNIQYF.